The 21 T cell receptor beta chains given below trace back to one sample, sequenced in a study of shared clonotypes between healthy human individuals. Naive-designated CD8 cells lacked CD45RO, were positively enriched for CCR7, and omitted terminally differentiated effector memory CD45RA+ cells. Clones were read by immunoSEQ multiplex PCR, and TCRdb kept only the in-frame ones, dropping some. The table shows hundreds of thousands of clones, with more than 85% occurring only once. The sequenced material came from naive CD8+ T cells sorted from blood. The receptors were gathered from a man between 25 and 39 years old in good health.

This chain joins TRBV9 and TRBJ2-1; 7 positions match TRBD2. Germline assignment: CDR1 SGDLS and CDR2 YYNGEE. The CDR3 totals 15 residues. V shed 4 bases and J 3 bases; nucleotides not matched to a gene: 7. CDR3 loop: CASSPGSGNYNEQFF. CDR3 DNA sequence: TGTGCCAGCAGCCCGGGAAGCGGGAACTACAATGAGCAGTTCTTC. Looking up the rest from reference TRBV9 and TRBJ2-1 gives the full variable domain: DSGVTQTPKHLITATGQRVTLRCSPRSGDLSVYWYQQSLDQGLQFLIQYYNGEERAKGNILERFSAQQFPDLHSELNLSSLELGDSALYFCASSPGSGNYNEQFFGPGTRLTVL.

The chain is built from TRBV9 and TRBJ1-3; D gene unclear. The germline V gene encodes CDR1 SGDLS and CDR2 YYNGEE. V dropped 2 bases and J dropped 2 bases, with 11 bases sitting between them. The CDR3 covers 15 residues. The CDR3 protein is CASSVSVGTGNTIYF. The CDR3 bases are TGTGCCAGCAGCGTTAGCGTTGGGACTGGAAACACCATATATTTT.

This chain links TRBV6-1 with TRBJ2-1; tentatively, D is TRBD2 (6 bases). This CDR3 region has 14 residues. Trimming removed 10 bases at V and 9 bases at J, with 22 bases between. Germline V lookup: CDR1 MNHNS, CDR2 SASEGT. This CDR3 is CATRGRLGLGEQFF. CDR3 sequence (DNA): TGTGCCACCCGAGGGCGGTTGGGACTGGGTGAGCAGTTCTTC.

This clone was counted a single time. V gene TRBV9 combines with J gene TRBJ2-7, with D possibly being TRBD2 (5 bases). There are 14 residues in the CDR3. The germline gives CDR1 SGDLS, CDR2 YYNGEE. V lost 4 bases, J lost 7 bases, and 18 bases lay in between. The CDR3: CASSPRTARNEQYF. DNA of the CDR3: TGTGCCAGCAGCCCACGGACTGCCCGGAATGAGCAGTACTTC.

In its sample, this clone was seen a few times. The sample has other DNA sequences that encode this CDR3 too. The chain combines TRBV27 with TRBJ2-7; D not resolved. Germline V gives CDR1 MNHEY, CDR2 SMNVEV (reference sequence). Trimming took 2 bases from V and 3 from J, leaving 8 bases between them. The CDR3 consists of 13 residues. The CDR3 DNA follows: TGTGCCAGCAGTTTAGGGCCTTACTACGAGCAGTACTTC. Its translation: CASSLGPYYEQYF.

The rearrangement joins TRBV6-5 to TRBJ2-1; no clear D. CDR1 is MNHEY, CDR2 SVGAGI, per germline. V lost 5 bases to trimming and J lost 7 bases, with 12 bases between them. The CDR3 totals 13 residues. This CDR3 is CASSLLGDNEQFF. The CDR3 DNA sequence: TGTGCCAGCAGTCTCCTGGGTGATAATGAGCAGTTCTTC.

The rearrangement uses TRBV21-1 and TRBJ2-4; the D call TRBD2 from the table was never checked on the DNA. TRBV21-1 corresponds to a pseudogene. The CDR3 length is 20 residues. CDR3 DNA: TGTGCCAGCAGCAAAGAGGCTCTCTTTGGAGCTCCCGGGTCCAAAAACATTCAGTACTTC. This gives the protein CASSKEALFGAPGSKNIQYF.

Only a few counts were recorded for this clone. The V call is TRBV5-6, the J call TRBJ1-5, with D unclear. This CDR3 contains 14 residues. Germline V gives CDR1 SGHDT, CDR2 YYEEEE. The V end lost 1 base, the J end lost 4 bases, and 9 bases lay between the germline ends. CDR3 loop: CASSLSSGNQPQHF. The CDR3 nucleotides are TGTGCCAGCAGCTTGTCCAGTGGGAATCAGCCCCAGCATTTT.

This chain joins TRBV10-2 and TRBJ2-7, with 9 bases that match TRBD2. This CDR3 is built from 14 residues. CDR1 and CDR2 (germline): WSHSY, SAAADI. The V segment lost 6 bases and the J segment 0 bases; nucleotides outside the gene matches: 3. CDR3 sequence reads: CASRSAGGSYEQYF. Here the CDR3 DNA reads TGCGCCAGCAGATCAGCGGGGGGCTCCTACGAGCAGTACTTC.

The chain employs TRBV6-1 and TRBJ1-1; D is possibly TRBD1 (5 bases). The germline CDR1 and CDR2 sequences are MNHNS and SASEGT. V lost 6 bases and J 0 bases, leaving 14 bases between the germline ends. The CDR3 runs to 15 residues. CDR3 nucleotide sequence: TGTGCCAGCAGCCATTCTTTGGGGCTGAACACTGAAGCTTTCTTT. Amino acids: CASSHSLGLNTEAFF.

The chain couples TRBV7-2 to TRBJ2-7; 9 bases are a match to TRBD1. CDR3 size: 18 residues. Germline CDR1 SGHTA, CDR2 FQGNSA. V lost 5 bases to trimming and J lost 2 bases; unmatched junction nucleotides: 16. CDR3 amino acids: CASSPPRVSHRGPYEQYF. The CDR3, as DNA: TGTGCCAGCAGCCCTCCTAGGGTCAGTCACAGGGGGCCCTACGAGCAGTACTTC.

This clone was recorded at least ten times. The chain has TRBV6-6 and TRBJ2-3; no firm D call. Germline CDR1 is MNHNY and CDR2 is SVGAGI (reference sequence). This CDR3 is 13 amino acids long. The V and J ends lost 6 bases and 2 bases respectively, with 9 bases between them. This CDR3 is CASSLEYTDTQYF. DNA of the CDR3: TGTGCCAGCAGCCTCGAATACACAGATACGCAGTATTTT.

The chain couples TRBV30 to TRBJ2-5; TRBD2 might be the D (6 bases). This CDR3 has 11 residues. V was clipped by 7 bases and J by 2 bases, with 8 bases between them. Germline V gives CDR1 GTSNPN, CDR2 SVGIG (reference sequence). The CDR3 bases are TGTGCCTCGGGGGAACAAGAGACCCAGTACTTC. It is translated as CASGEQETQYF.

The chain combines TRBV5-1 with TRBJ1-1, with a weak D call TRBD1 (5 bases). V was shortened by 4 bases and J by 10 bases, with 17 bases between the two germline ends. This CDR3 spans 13 amino acids. Germline-derived CDR1 and CDR2 are SGHRS and YFSETQ. Here the CDR3 DNA reads TGCGCCAGCAGCAGCGACAGTGATGTTCGAGCTTTCTTT. Encoded protein: CASSSDSDVRAFF.

This clone was seen only once. The chain has TRBV27 and TRBJ2-1; 12 nucleotides agree with TRBD2. This CDR3 comprises 16 residues. After removal of 7 bases from V and 5 bases from J, the junction contained 9 bases not matched to a gene. Germline V gene sequence: CDR1 MNHEY, CDR2 SMNVEV (reference sequence). The CDR3 here is CASTQLAGGGNNEQFF. CDR3 nucleotide sequence: TGTGCCAGCACCCAACTAGCGGGAGGAGGGAACAATGAGCAGTTCTTC.

The chain links TRBV5-4 to TRBJ2-7, with D perhaps TRBD1 (5 bases). V was trimmed by 0 bases and J by 7 bases, leaving 5 bases between them. This CDR3 comprises 11 residues. Germline assignment: CDR1 SGHNT and CDR2 YYREEE (reference sequence). The CDR3 DNA is TGTGCCAGCAGCTTGGACAGGGAGCAGTACTTC. Its translation is CASSLDREQYF. The full variable domain, with the rest looked up from reference TRBV5-4 and TRBJ2-7, is ETGVTQSPTHLIKTRGQQVTLRCSSQSGHNTVSWYQQALGQGPQFIFQYYREEENGRGNFPPRFSGLQFPNYSSELNVNALELDDSALYLCASSLDREQYFGPGTRLTVT.

CDR3 nucleotides: TGTGCCAGCGGGACTCCCGTCGAGCAGTACTTC. Amino acids: CASGTPVEQYF. V gene TRBV6-1 combines with J gene TRBJ2-7; a weak D match, TRBD2 (6 bases). Germline V CDR1 and CDR2: MNHNS, SASEGT. The length of the CDR3 is 11 residues. V lost 8 bases and J lost 6, with 11 bases in between.

The DNA for the CDR3 is TGTGCAAGTCGCTTGCCGCGGGGGTCCTACGAGCAGTACTTC. Its translation: CASRLPRGSYEQYF. The chain has TRBV12-2 and TRBJ2-7; TRBD2 was called by the table and not checked on the DNA. TRBV12-2 is a documented pseudogene. The CDR3 has 14 residues.

J is TRBJ2-2 and V is TRBV5-6, with 10 bases fitting TRBD2. CDR3 length equals 19 residues. From germline, CDR1 is SGHDT and CDR2 YYEEEE. Losses at the gene ends were 0 bases for V and 10 bases for J; bases not matched to a gene: 18. CDR3 nucleotide sequence: TGTGCCAGCAGCTTGGTCGTTCAGCGTCTAGCGGGAGAAAGGCTGGAGCTGTTTTTT. The encoded protein is CASSLVVQRLAGERLELFF.

J is TRBJ2-1 and V is TRBV29-1, with no clear D. V was shortened by 3 bases and J by 11 bases, with 20 bases between the two germline ends. Germline CDR1 reads SQVTM; CDR2 reads ANQGSEA. This CDR3 is built from 14 residues. The DNA for the CDR3 is TGCAGCGTTGAGGTCGGTGGGGTAAGGTGGCAGCAGTTCTTC. Translating gives CSVEVGGVRWQQFF.

The chain links TRBV27 to TRBJ2-1; TRBD1 matches at 10 bases. The CDR3 runs to 15 residues. Trimming removed 3 bases from V and 7 bases from J; junction bases left unmatched: 6. Germline CDR1 is MNHEY and CDR2 is SMNVEV (reference sequence). The CDR3 region is CASSFGTGVWNEQFF. Written as DNA, the CDR3 is TGTGCCAGCAGTTTCGGGACAGGGGTTTGGAATGAGCAGTTCTTC.